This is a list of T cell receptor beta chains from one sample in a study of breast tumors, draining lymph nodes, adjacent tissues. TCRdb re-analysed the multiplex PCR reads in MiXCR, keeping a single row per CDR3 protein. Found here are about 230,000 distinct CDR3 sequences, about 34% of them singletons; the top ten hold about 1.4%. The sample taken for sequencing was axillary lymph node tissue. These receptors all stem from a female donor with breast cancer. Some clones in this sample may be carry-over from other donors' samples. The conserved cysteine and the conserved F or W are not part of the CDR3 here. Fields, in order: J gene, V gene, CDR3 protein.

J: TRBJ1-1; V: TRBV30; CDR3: AWSPPGRQPASTEAF
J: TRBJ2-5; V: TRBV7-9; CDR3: ASSLGTVPTQETQY
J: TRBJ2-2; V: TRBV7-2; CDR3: ASSLSGRRELF
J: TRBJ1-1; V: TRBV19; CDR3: ASMDRDKWSTEAF
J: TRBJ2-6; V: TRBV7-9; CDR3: ASSPQGRGTSGRVGANVLT
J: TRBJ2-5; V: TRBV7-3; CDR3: ASSRDRGETQY
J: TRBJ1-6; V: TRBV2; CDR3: ASSEGQVHNSPLH
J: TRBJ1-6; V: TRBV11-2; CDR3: ASSLGQANSPLH
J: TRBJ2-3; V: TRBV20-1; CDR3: SARGDSRTDTQY
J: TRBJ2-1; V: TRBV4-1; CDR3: ASSQATSYNEQF
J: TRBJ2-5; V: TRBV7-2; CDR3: ASSLGTGFFPAGHKETQY
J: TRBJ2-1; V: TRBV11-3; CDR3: ASSTRGGNEQF
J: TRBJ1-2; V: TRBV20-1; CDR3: SARESGQVRGYT
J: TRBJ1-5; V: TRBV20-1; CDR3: SASPGDSHEH
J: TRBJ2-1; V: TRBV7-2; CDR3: ASSFYICSAQIAVSYNEQF
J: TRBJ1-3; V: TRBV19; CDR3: ASRGDSGNTIY
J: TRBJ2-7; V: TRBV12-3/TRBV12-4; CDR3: ASSFQRMRGEQY
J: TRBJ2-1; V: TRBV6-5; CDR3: ASSHSPQRQSYNEQF